This TCR beta chain is drawn from a study of T cells in Graves' hyperthyroidism and ophthalmopathy. Turning to the study itself: Upon initial diagnosis and before any treatment, peripheral blood was collected.

TCR beta CDR3 regions were amplified from RNA. Using the HTBI primer set, a first-round RT-PCR was run on the TCR CDR3. TCRdb called the multiplex PCR reads again in MiXCR, with one record for every CDR3 protein. The sample has approximately 610,000 distinct CDR3 sequences, 16% seen once; the top ten hold roughly 18%. Germline V gene data show CDR1 as DFQATT and CDR2 as SNEGSKA (reference sequence). Trimming left V 5 bases short and J 2 bases short, with 13 bases between. The CDR3 spans 14 residues. Diagnosis rested on symptoms, serum thyroxine and TRAb, thyroid ultrasound, and orbital computed tomography. This sample holds PBMCs from roughly 10 ml fresh peripheral blood.

This TCR was recovered from a young woman with Graves' hyperthyroidism. V is TRBV20-1 and J is TRBJ1-5, with TRBD1 as a possible D gene (6 bases). The sample comprised blood. The CDR3 sequence is CSARSRGGNQPQHF. CDR3 in DNA: TGCAGTGCTCGAAGCAGGGGTGGCAATCAGCCCCAGCATTTT.